This T cell receptor (beta chain) was captured by sequencing in a study of blood T cell repertoires in COVID-19. Study details: Samples representing acute and convalescent COVID-19 were sourced from the United States, Italy and Spain.

The germline CDR1 and CDR2 sequences are LNHDA and SQIVND (reference sequence). CDR3 size: 14 residues. V shed 8 bases and J 5 bases; nucleotides not matched to a gene: 10. Original methodology: From reference gene primer amplification, estimates of nucleated cell counts were derived. TCRdb keeps only in-frame clones here, not all; method: immunoSEQ multiplex PCR. V and J calls and clone size are copied from that table; D and trimming were computed from the DNA. The repertoire holds under 350,000 clones, with approximately 86% as singletons. Sample: PBMCs or T cells enriched from blood (not recorded which). This clonotype was sampled from a woman aged 35 to 49 with acute COVID-19. This chain connects TRBV19 to TRBJ2-5; 8 bases agree with TRBD1. The chain's CDR3 is CASGMNRGDETQYF. Written as DNA, the CDR3 is TGTGCCAGTGGGATGAACAGGGGGGATGAGACCCAGTACTTC.